This TCR beta chain was recovered during a study of Graves' ophthalmopathy and Graves' hyperthyroidism (dated by TCRdb to the late 2010s). General notes on the study: Hyperthyroidism was considered stable if no progression to ophthalmopathy occurred within 18 months of follow-up. In total, over 130 blood samples were TCR-sequenced: some 43 ophthalmopathy, about 75 hyperthyroidism and roughly 17 hyperthyroidism-to-ophthalmopathy patients. In over five hyperthyroidism patients, the T-cell repertoires found in thyroid tissue were compared with those found in blood. For independent validation, a separate cohort was made up of roughly 19 hyperthyroidism patients plus 17 patients who later progressed from hyperthyroidism to ophthalmopathy. The study used signatures of the TCR beta repertoire to tell Graves' ophthalmopathy apart from Graves' hyperthyroidism and to predict which patients would progress to ophthalmopathy. Following sampling, methimazole starting at 30 mg daily was administered to hyperthyroidism patients, and high-dose intravenous methylprednisolone was administered to ophthalmopathy patients. To explore V-J signatures that distinguish ophthalmopathy from hyperthyroidism, a discovery set of around 100 patients was enrolled, made up of more than 40 with ophthalmopathy and 57 with stable hyperthyroidism.

This clonotype appeared many times. The antigen this receptor binds is unknown. The input lacks base qualities; no much larger clone sits a single base away. Patients with hyperthyroidism were aged 18 to 65 years, had been newly diagnosed, and had a disease duration of less than 2 months. Anyone with other autoimmune diseases, uncontrolled infections, pregnancy or lactation was excluded from the study. Clinical symptoms, serum thyroxine, TRAb, thyroid ultrasound and orbital computed tomography were used for diagnosis. Total RNA was extracted with Trizol reagent and quality-checked on an Agilent 2100 Bioanalyzer. TCR beta CDR3 regions were amplified from RNA transcripts for repertoire sequencing. The first round of RT-PCR was done with HTBI primers and the Qiagen OneStep RT-PCR kit, and was followed by a second round of multiplex PCR, then size selection and purification. Sequencing of the libraries was carried out on an Illumina HiSeq2000 in paired-end mode with 100 bp reads. Per the authors' processing: SOAPnuke was used to process the reads, throwing out any read that had adapters, had uncalled bases, had a mean Phred below 15, or lacked an exact constant-primer or identifier match. COPE v1.2.5 was used to merge the high-quality paired reads. Clonotypes were defined as unique nucleotide sequences and were aligned to IMGT TRB V, D and J references using MiTCR v1.1. The analysis was limited to V-J combinations with a frequency above 0.0001, which together covered 99% to 99.2% of the repertoires. A TCR clonal expansion and chaos score per V-J combination was defined as the ratio of F50 clonal expansion to chaos observed in the TCRdist matrix. Welch's t-statistics and random forest were used to narrow the features down to around 12 V-J combinations, which were then fed into a naive Bayes classifier. The Morisita-Horn index was used to measure how similar the thyroid and blood repertoires were. TCRdb reworked the public reads: Q25 trimming with fastp, MiXCR clone assembly, productive beta chains retained. Each CDR3 protein appears once, grouped with its most common genes and DNA. In this record, the V and J calls reflect TCRdb's handling and not the investigators' own analysis. The sample yields around 1,000,000 distinct CDR3 sequences; about 40% were counted once. The ten largest make up over 8.5% of the sample.

What the research found in general, with its limitations: In validation, the model predicted ophthalmopathy progression with 55% to 71% sensitivity and approximately 78% specificity; 12 predicted patients were CT-confirmed with GO in a median of 6.5 months. Most expanded thyroid clonotypes with frequency above 0.001 were also detected in blood, suggesting blood repertoires may reflect the thyroid immune response. The 13-signature model separated ophthalmopathy from stable hyperthyroidism with roughly 89% sensitivity and around 84% specificity in cross-validation, and 80%/75% in the test set. No statistical method was used to set the sample size in advance, and the investigators knew which group each participant was assigned to.

This receptor was taken from an adult man with Graves' hyperthyroidism. The sample taken for sequencing was peripheral blood or thyroid tissue (not recorded which).

The CDR3 loop reads CASSFAQSYEQYF. The DNA sequence is given as TGTGCCAGCAGCTTTGCCCAATCCTACGAGCAGTACTTC. The sequence links TRBV7-8 to TRBJ2-7; the D gene is not confidently resolved. The junction shows trimming of 3 bases on V and 1 base on J, plus 7 bases between the germline ends. Inclusive of the bounding cysteine and phenylalanine, the CDR3 is 13 residues long. Only the CDR3 portion is preserved as DNA: 39 bases, with reading frame beginning at the first base. For CDR1 and CDR2, the germline V gene lists SGHVS and FQNEAQ.